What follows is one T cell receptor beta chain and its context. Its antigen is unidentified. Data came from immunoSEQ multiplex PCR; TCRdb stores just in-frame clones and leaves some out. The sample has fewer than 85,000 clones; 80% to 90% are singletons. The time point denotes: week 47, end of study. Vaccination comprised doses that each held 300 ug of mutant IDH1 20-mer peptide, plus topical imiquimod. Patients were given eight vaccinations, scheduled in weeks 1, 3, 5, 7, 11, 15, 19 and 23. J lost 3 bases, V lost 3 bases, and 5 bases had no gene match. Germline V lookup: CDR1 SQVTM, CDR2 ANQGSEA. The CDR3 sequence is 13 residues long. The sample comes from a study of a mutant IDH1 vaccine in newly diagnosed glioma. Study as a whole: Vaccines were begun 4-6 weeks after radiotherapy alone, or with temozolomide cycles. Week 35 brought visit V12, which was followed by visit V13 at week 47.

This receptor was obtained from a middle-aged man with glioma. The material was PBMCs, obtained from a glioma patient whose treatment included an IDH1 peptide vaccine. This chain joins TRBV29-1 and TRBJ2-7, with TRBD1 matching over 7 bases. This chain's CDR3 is CSVESDRDYEQYF. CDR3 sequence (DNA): TGCAGCGTTGAGAGCGACAGGGACTACGAGCAGTACTTC.